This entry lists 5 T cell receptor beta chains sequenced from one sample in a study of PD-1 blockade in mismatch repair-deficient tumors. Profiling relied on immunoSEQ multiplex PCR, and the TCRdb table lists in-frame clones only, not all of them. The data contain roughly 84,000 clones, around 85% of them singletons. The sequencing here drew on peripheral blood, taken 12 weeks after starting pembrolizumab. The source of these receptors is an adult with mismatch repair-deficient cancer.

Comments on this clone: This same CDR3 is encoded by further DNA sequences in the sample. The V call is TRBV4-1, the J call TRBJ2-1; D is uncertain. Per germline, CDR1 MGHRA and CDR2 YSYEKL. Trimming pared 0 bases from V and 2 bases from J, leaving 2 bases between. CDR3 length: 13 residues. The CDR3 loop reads CASSQDPYNEQFF. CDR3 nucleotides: TGCGCCAGCAGCCAAGATCCCTACAATGAGCAGTTCTTC.

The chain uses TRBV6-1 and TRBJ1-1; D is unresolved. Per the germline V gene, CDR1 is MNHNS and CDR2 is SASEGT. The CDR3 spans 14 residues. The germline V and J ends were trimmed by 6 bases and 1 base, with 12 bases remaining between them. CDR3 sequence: CASSPESGNTEAFF. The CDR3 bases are TGTGCCAGCAGCCCCGAGAGCGGGAACACTGAAGCTTTCTTT.

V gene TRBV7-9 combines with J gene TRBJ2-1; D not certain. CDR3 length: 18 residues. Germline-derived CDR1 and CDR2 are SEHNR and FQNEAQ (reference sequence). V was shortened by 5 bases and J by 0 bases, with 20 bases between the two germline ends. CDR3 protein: CASSPKDLGISSYNEQFF. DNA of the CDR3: TGTGCCAGCAGCCCAAAAGATTTGGGGATCAGCTCCTACAATGAGCAGTTCTTC.

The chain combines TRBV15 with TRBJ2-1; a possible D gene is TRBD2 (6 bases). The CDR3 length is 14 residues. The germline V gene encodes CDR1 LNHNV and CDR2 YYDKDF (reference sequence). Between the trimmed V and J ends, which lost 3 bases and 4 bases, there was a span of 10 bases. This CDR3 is CATSREGRYNEQFF. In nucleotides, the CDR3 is TGTGCCACCAGCAGGGAGGGACGGTACAATGAGCAGTTCTTC.

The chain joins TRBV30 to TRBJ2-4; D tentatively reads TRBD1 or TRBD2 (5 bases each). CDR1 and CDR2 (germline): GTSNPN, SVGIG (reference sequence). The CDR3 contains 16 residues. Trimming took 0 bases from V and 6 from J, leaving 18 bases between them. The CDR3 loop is CAWSVRGVGSGNIQYF. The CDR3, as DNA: TGTGCCTGGAGTGTACGGGGCGTGGGTTCGGGAAACATTCAGTACTTC.